These 15 T cell receptor beta chains were sequenced from one sample in a study of identical twins. TCRdb analysed the 5' RACE reads with MiXCR anew, one entry per CDR3 protein. Here the sample spans roughly 720,000 distinct CDR3 sequences, 15% to 20% being singletons. This sample also appeared in a second study, on T cells expressing NK-cell markers.

Sequences were obtained from PBMCs. The receptors shown here come from a woman aged 18-29 years in good health.

This clonotype was seen a handful of times. This rearrangement joins TRBV19 to TRBJ2-2; the D gene could be TRBD1 or TRBD2 (5 bases each). Per germline, CDR1 LNHDA and CDR2 SQIVND (reference sequence). V lost 0 bases and J 5 bases, leaving 10 bases between the germline ends. The CDR3 is 15 amino acids. CDR3 in amino acids: CASSIERGRTGELFF. In nucleotides, the CDR3 is TGTGCCAGTAGTATAGAAAGGGGACGGACCGGGGAGCTGTTTTTT. The whole variable domain, filled in from reference TRBV19 and TRBJ2-2, reads DGGITQSPKYLFRKEGQNVTLSCEQNLNHDAMYWYRQDPGQGLRLIYYSQIVNDFQKGDIAEGYSVSREKKESFPLTVTSAQKNPTAFYLCASSIERGRTGELFFGEGSRLTVL.

This clonotype has a handful of counts. This chain joins TRBV10-3 and TRBJ2-3; D call uncertain. V lost 4 bases, J lost 0 bases, and 8 bases lay in between. The length of the CDR3 is 14 residues. Germline V gene lookup returns CDR1 ENHRY and CDR2 SYGVKD. CDR3 nucleotide sequence: TGTGCCATCAGTGGTGGATGGAGCACAGATACGCAGTATTTT. The encoded protein is CAISGGWSTDTQYF.

V gene TRBV12-3 or TRBV12-4 combines with J gene TRBJ2-3; D unclear. Between the trimmed V and J ends, which lost 1 base and 1 base, there was a span of 12 bases. The CDR3 spans 16 residues. The CDR3 coding sequence is TGTGCCAGCAGTTTAGGGCCGTCCTTGGGCACAGATACGCAGTATTTT. Residues: CASSLGPSLGTDTQYF.

The chain links TRBV10-3 to TRBJ2-7, with TRBD2 matching over 9 bases. The CDR3 is made up of 14 amino acids. Germline V CDR1 and CDR2: ENHRY, SYGVKD. V lost 6 bases, J lost 5 bases, and 8 bases stayed unmatched. CDR3 bases: TGTGCCATCAGGGATAGCGGGGGAGGCGACGAGCAGTACTTC. Protein sequence: CAIRDSGGGDEQYF.

This chain uses TRBV18 with TRBJ2-5, with D unclear. CDR1 and CDR2 (germline): KGHSH, LQKENI. The ends were cut back, 3 bases at V and 1 base at J, with 6 bases in the middle. The CDR3 is made up of 13 amino acids. The CDR3 nucleotides read TGTGCCAGCTCACCCTCGAGCCAAGAGACCCAGTACTTC. This encodes CASSPSSQETQYF.

CDR3 region: CATSRPPAGDYEQYF. CDR3 sequence (DNA): TGTGCCACCAGCCGCCCCCCAGCAGGCGACTACGAGCAGTACTTC. The chain carries TRBV15 and TRBJ2-7; D unclear. In germline, CDR1 is LNHNV, CDR2 YYDKDF (reference sequence). The CDR3 contains 15 residues. The V gene lost 5 bases and the J gene lost 3 bases, with 17 bases spanning the gap.

This clonotype was observed a handful of times. The chain couples TRBV10-3 to TRBJ2-6; D remains unclear. Trimming removed 4 bases at V and 0 bases at J, with 4 bases between. Germline CDR1 and CDR2: ENHRY and SYGVKD. The CDR3 contains 14 residues. The CDR3 here is CAISAHSGANVLTF. The DNA of the CDR3 is TGTGCCATCAGTGCGCACTCTGGGGCCAACGTCCTGACTTTC.

About this clonotype itself: It differs at one base from a far larger clone, so likely a read error. The CDR3 does not close with the conserved phenylalanine or tryptophan, likely indicating a read error. The rearrangement joins TRBV12-3 or TRBV12-4 to TRBJ2-7; D not certain. The V and J ends lost 6 bases and 3 bases respectively, with 6 bases between them. CDR3 size: 11 residues. The CDR3 coding sequence is TGTGCCAGCAGCTCCTACTACGAGCAGTACCTC. Protein sequence: CASSSYYEQYL.

This clonotype was observed a handful of times. The chain has TRBV27 and TRBJ1-6; D not resolved. V gave up 3 bases and J gave up 11 bases, with 5 bases separating them. This CDR3 is 11 amino acids long. The V gene's germline CDR1 is MNHEY and CDR2 SMNVEV (reference sequence). CDR3 loop: CASSLLPPLHF. The CDR3 nucleotides are TGTGCCAGCAGTTTGCTCCCACCCCTCCACTTT.

This chain connects TRBV5-1 to TRBJ2-1; D call uncertain. CDR1 is SGHRS, CDR2 YFSETQ, per germline. The V gene lost 0 bases and the J gene lost 8 bases, with 9 bases spanning the gap. This CDR3 is built from 13 residues. The CDR3 region is CASSLATMDEQFF. For the CDR3, the DNA is TGCGCCAGCAGCTTGGCCACTATGGATGAGCAGTTCTTC.

This clonotype appeared a few times. The chain has TRBV6-2 or TRBV6-3 and TRBJ2-1; a weak D match, TRBD1 (5 bases). The CDR3 has 17 amino acids. Germline loops: CDR1 MNHEY, CDR2 SVGEGT. V was shortened by 0 bases and J by 8 bases, with 20 bases between the two germline ends. The CDR3 loop reads CASSYSTIITGGDEQFF. CDR3 sequence (DNA): TGTGCCAGCAGTTACTCGACAATCATAACAGGCGGCGATGAGCAGTTCTTC.

This rearrangement joins TRBV5-1 to TRBJ2-1, with D tentatively TRBD1 (6 bases). Germline-derived CDR1 and CDR2 are SGHRS and YFSETQ. There are 14 residues in the CDR3. The V gene lost 1 base and the J gene lost 7 bases, with 12 bases spanning the gap. CDR3 loop: CASSLTGTVNEQFF. DNA of the CDR3: TGCGCCAGCAGCTTGACAGGGACGGTGAATGAGCAGTTCTTC.

This clonotype occurred a few times. V and J are TRBV29-1 and TRBJ2-7; D is possibly TRBD1 (5 bases). With 6 bases removed from V and 5 bases from J, the gap between germline ends came to 8 bases. The CDR3 contains 10 residues. CDR1 SQVTM and CDR2 ANQGSEA come from the germline V gene. CDR3 DNA: TGCAGCGTATGGGGCGACGAGCAGTACTTC. Translation: CSVWGDEQYF.

The chain combines TRBV2 with TRBJ2-5; 9 bases are shared with TRBD2. The CDR3 is made up of 15 amino acids. The trim removed 2 bases at V and 1 base at J, leaving 2 bases unmatched. The germline CDR1 and CDR2 sequences are SNHLY and FYNNEI. DNA for the CDR3: TGTGCCAGCAGTGAATGGCGGGAGGGCCAAGAGACCCAGTACTTC. Protein product: CASSEWREGQETQYF.

The genes are TRBV6-4 and TRBJ2-7; TRBD1 aligns across 7 bases. The trim removed 7 bases at V and 0 bases at J, leaving 27 bases unmatched. The CDR3 totals 21 residues. Germline V gene data show CDR1 as MRHNA and CDR2 as SNTAGT. The CDR3 bases are TGTGCCAGCAAGACTCGGATCGTGTCCCTCCGTCGGGACAGAGTCTCCTACGAGCAGTACTTC. Amino acids: CASKTRIVSLRRDRVSYEQYF.